This T cell receptor (beta chain) is from a study of cytomegalovirus exposure and HLA in healthy donors. Study-wide context: A prior study identified 120 million or so unique TCR beta sequences from 180 million or so T cells.

The CDR3 has 14 amino acids. Germline values: CDR1 SGDLS, CDR2 YYNGEE. Deletions cut 0 bases from V and 3 bases from J, with 7 bases between. This PCR relied on a set of 60 Vbeta primers and 13 Jbeta primers. The authors' processing: Later reanalysis found approximately 76 million unique TCR beta chains, about 11 million of them shared. TCRdb's table, derived via immunoSEQ multiplex PCR, lists solely in-frame clones and lacks some. V and J calls and clone size are given by that table; D and trimming were obtained from the DNA. This table holds fewer than 100,000 clones. V gene TRBV9 combines with J gene TRBJ2-1, with no clear D. The sample taken for sequencing was PBMCs. The clonotype comes from a man aged 45-65 years in good health and CMV-seronegative. The CDR3 spells CASSVGHRYNEQFF. Here the CDR3 DNA reads TGTGCCAGCAGCGTAGGACACCGCTACAATGAGCAGTTCTTC.